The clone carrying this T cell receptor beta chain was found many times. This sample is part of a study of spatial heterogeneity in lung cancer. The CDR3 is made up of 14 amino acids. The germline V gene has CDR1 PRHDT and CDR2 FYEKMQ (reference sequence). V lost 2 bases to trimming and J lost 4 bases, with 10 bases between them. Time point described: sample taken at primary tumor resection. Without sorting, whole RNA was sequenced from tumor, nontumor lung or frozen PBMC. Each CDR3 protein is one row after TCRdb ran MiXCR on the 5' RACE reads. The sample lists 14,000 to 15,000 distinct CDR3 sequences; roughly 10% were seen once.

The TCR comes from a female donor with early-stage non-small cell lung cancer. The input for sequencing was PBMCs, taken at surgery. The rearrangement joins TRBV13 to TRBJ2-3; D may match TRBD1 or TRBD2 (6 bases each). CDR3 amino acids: CASSLRGAADTQYF. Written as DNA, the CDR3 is TGTGCCAGCAGCTTAAGGGGGGCCGCAGATACGCAGTATTTT.